This section outlines one TCR beta chain sequence together with its context. In this sample, this clonotype turned up many times. What antigen it recognizes has not been identified. Base qualities are not recorded, but no much larger clone differs from it by a single base. Starting from 400 to 450 ng RNA, TCR libraries were constructed with the Immunoverse kit using molecular barcoded adaptors that cover the alpha/delta and beta/gamma chains. The same RNA used for transcriptome sequencing was used for TCR library preparation. Sequencing of TCR libraries was carried out on an Illumina HiSeq 4000 with 2 x 150 cycles. Turning to the authors' computational methods: With MiXCR, TCR reads were aligned to human V, D, J and C references and assembled into CDR3 clonotypes, with quality filtering and error correction included. Clonotype counts and gene usage diversity were analyzed with the tcR package in R. For inspection of raw mapping reads, RNA-seq reads were mapped by STAR aligner version 2.5.3a onto GRCh37 of the human genome. To test how sequencing depth affected the clonotypes detected, IR-seq fastq files were randomly downsampled with Seqtk 1.3. Using fastp at Q25 and MiXCR, TCRdb reprocessed the public reads and kept productive beta chains. Each CDR3 protein appears once, grouped with its most common genes and DNA. Clone size and V and J calls follow TCRdb, not the original study. Across this sample there are roughly 46,000 distinct CDR3 sequences, with approximately 12% seen only once. The top ten hold just over 14% of the sample.

This entry comes from a study of read filtering for tumor transcriptome and immune sequencing (dated by TCRdb to the early 2020s). Regarding the research as a whole: The cohort was composed of 17 male and 14 female patients, with a mean age of approximately 66 years and an age range of about 47 to 85. By revised international staging, eight or nine patients were R-ISS I, some 16 were R-ISS II and about seven were R-ISS III. After DNase treatment, whole-transcriptome libraries were prepared using the TruSeq RNA Access Library Prep Kit. TCR-region mapped reads per sample ranged from about 4.05 to 11 million with IR-seq versus only about 85 to 1273 with RNA-seq. Using the same bone marrow samples, the study ran both targeted immune repertoire sequencing and bulk whole-transcriptome sequencing and then compared the TCR repertoires from each method. One of the main goals was to work out a read-filtering strategy for immune repertoire data, in particular whether clonotypes backed by only a single read should be removed. Overall results and qualifications from the work: Single-read clonotypes made up roughly 82% of clonotypes but only approximately 4% of total reads in IR-seq, compared with around 71% of clonotypes and approximately 45% of reads in RNA-seq. The sorted CD138-negative fraction was composed of a mixed bone marrow immune population rather than of purified T cells. The correlation between IR-seq and RNA-seq shared clonotype proportions was increased by removal of single-read clonotypes. Compared with RNA-seq, IR-seq captured clonotypes at much greater depth and more reliably, and a smaller IR-seq throughput was enough to identify most of the shared clonotypes.

Every patient had bone marrow sampled at the time of active disease. Ficoll-Hypaque density gradient centrifugation was used to isolate bone marrow mononuclear cells. Myeloma plasma cells were removed and CD138-negative cells were collected by negative selection after labeling with CD138 magnetic microbeads on a MACS separator. Flow cytometry on an Attune NxT with CD138 antibodies was used to check the purity of the isolated cells. Total RNA was extracted using TRIzol reagent and was quantified on a NanoDrop spectrophotometer. Paired RNA-seq and IR-seq were performed on each patient's CD138-negative bone marrow sample. From the cysteine through the phenylalanine, the CDR3 covers 14 amino acids. The retained sequence is limited to the CDR3, 42 bases, with the frame set at the first base. At the junction V is shortened by 2 bases and J by 2 bases; bases outside the gene matches: 3. CDR1 GTSNPN and CDR2 SVGIG were looked up in the germline V gene (reference sequence).

This TCR derives from a donor older than 35 with multiple myeloma. This chain is built from TRBV30 and TRBJ2-1, and 7 junction bases match TRBD1. The sample taken for sequencing was a population of CD138-negative cells sorted from bone marrow. Reading the label with the study, this specimen's cell subset or site is: bone marrow mononuclear cells depleted of CD138+ plasma/myeloma cells by negative magnetic selection. The CDR3: CAWSRQGPYNEQFF. The DNA sequence reads TGTGCCTGGAGTCGACAGGGACCCTACAATGAGCAGTTCTTC.